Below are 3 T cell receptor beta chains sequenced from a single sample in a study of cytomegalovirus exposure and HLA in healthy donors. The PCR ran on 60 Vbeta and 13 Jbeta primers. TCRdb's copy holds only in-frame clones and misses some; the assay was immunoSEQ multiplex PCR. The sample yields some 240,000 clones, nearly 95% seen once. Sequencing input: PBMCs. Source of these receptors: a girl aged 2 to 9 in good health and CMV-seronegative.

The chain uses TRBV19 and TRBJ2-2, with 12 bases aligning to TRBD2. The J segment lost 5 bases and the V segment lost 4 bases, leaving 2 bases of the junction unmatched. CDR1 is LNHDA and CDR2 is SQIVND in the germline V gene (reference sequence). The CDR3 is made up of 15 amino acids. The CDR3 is CASSTSGRGTGELFF. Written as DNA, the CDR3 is TGTGCCAGTAGTACTAGCGGGAGGGGAACCGGGGAGCTGTTTTTT.

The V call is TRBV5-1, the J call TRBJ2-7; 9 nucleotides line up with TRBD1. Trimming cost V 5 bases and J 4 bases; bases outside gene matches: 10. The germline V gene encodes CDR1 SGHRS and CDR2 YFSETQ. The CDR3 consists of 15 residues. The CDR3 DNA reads TGCGCCAGCAGTATGGGACAGGGCGATCCATACGAGCAGTACTTC. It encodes CASSMGQGDPYEQYF. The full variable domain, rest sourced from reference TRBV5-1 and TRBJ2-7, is KAGVTQTPRYLIKTRGQQVTLSCSPISGHRSVSWYQQTPGQGLQFLFEYFSETQRNKGNFPGRFSGRQFSNSRSEMNVSTLELGDSALYLCASSMGQGDPYEQYFGPGTRLTVT.

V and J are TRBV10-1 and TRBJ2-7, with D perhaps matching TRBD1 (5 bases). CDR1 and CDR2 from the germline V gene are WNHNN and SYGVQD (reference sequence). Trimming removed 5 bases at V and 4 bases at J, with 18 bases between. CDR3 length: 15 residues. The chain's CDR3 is CASSSGSPGPYEQYF. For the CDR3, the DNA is TGCGCCAGCAGTTCAGGGTCCCCCGGACCTTACGAGCAGTACTTC.